This TCR beta chain was profiled in a study of post-analysis software for immune sequencing data. Overall study findings and caveats: Controls showed significantly higher normalized Chao1 diversity than did multiple sclerosis patients. A handful of TRBV segments occurring more often in patients than controls included TRBV5-6, TRBV5-1 and TRBV20-1.

V shed 1 base and J 3 bases; nucleotides not matched to a gene: 5. This CDR3 has 15 amino acids. CDR1 is MGHRA and CDR2 is YSYEKL in the germline V gene. Built from TCR beta cDNA, the libraries had unique molecular identifiers in them. TCRdb re-called the PCR reads with MiXCR, one entry per CDR3 protein. The table includes approximately 440,000 distinct CDR3 sequences, roughly 46% detected once. This clonotype occurred a few times. The antigen is not known. The TCR originated in a girl under 18 with multiple sclerosis. The chain recombines TRBV4-1 with TRBJ2-7, with 8 bases aligning to TRBD1. Sequencing was carried out using blood. CDR3 DNA: TGCGCCAGCAGCCAAGTTGGGACAGGCCTCTACGAGCAGTACTTC. Protein sequence: CASSQVGTGLYEQYF.